Shown below are 30 T cell receptor beta chains from a single sample sequenced in a study of blood T cell repertoires in COVID-19. Profiling relied on immunoSEQ multiplex PCR, and the TCRdb table lists in-frame clones only, not all of them. The table has about 62,000 clones, more than 85% seen once; the top ten hold approximately 0.99%. The sequenced material came from peripheral blood. The receptors come from a man aged 70-80 years with acute or convalescent COVID-19.

V is TRBV9 and J is TRBJ1-6; D is unclear. The V end was cut by 4 bases, the J end by 5 bases, with 16 bases between. This CDR3 has 16 residues. CDR1 SGDLS and CDR2 YYNGEE come from the germline V gene. The CDR3 here is CASSPSPGGNNSPLHF. The CDR3 bases are TGTGCCAGCAGCCCCAGCCCCGGAGGAAATAATTCACCCCTCCACTTT.

Concerning this clone itself: At one of its ends the junction is not consistent with the germline gene, which may arise from a read error. The chain couples TRBV7-2 to TRBJ1-2; 8 nucleotides line up with TRBD1. The CDR3 is made up of 12 amino acids. The germline V gene encodes CDR1 SGHTA and CDR2 FQGNSA. The CDR3 loop reads CASSLDIGQGSF. CDR3 in DNA: TGTGCCAGCAGCTTAGATATTGGACAGGGCTCCTTC.

This clone was picked up a small number of times. The chain is built from TRBV10-1 and TRBJ2-2; no firm D call. The CDR3 runs 12 residues. Trimming left V 4 bases short and J 8 bases short, with 8 bases between. The germline gives CDR1 WNHNN, CDR2 SYGVQD (reference sequence). The CDR3 region is CASSAGLGELFF. Here the CDR3 DNA reads TGCGCCAGCAGTGCCGGGTTAGGGGAGCTGTTTTTT.

V gene TRBV6-5 combines with J gene TRBJ2-1; 11 bases line up with TRBD2. Trimming at V came to 8 bases and at J to 6 bases, leaving 6 bases not matched to a gene. This CDR3 has 14 residues. In germline, CDR1 is MNHEY, CDR2 SVGAGI. The CDR3 DNA reads TGTGCCAGCCGGACGGGACTAGCGGCCAATGAGCAGTTCTTC. Translated, it gives CASRTGLAANEQFF.

The chain has TRBV5-1 and TRBJ1-1; 9 bases agree with TRBD1. The CDR3 totals 15 residues. V was pared by 9 bases and J by 2 bases, with 11 bases of the junction left unmatched. Germline values: CDR1 SGHRS, CDR2 YFSETQ. CDR3 coding DNA: TGCGCCACCGGAACGAGGACAGGGGATAACACTGAAGCTTTCTTT. It codes for CATGTRTGDNTEAFF.

This chain uses TRBV5-1 with TRBJ2-7, with 7 bases identical to TRBD1. Per germline, CDR1 SGHRS and CDR2 YFSETQ. The V gene end was trimmed by 4 bases and the J gene end by 3 bases; junction bases not matched to a gene: 4. The CDR3 totals 13 residues. CDR3 sequence (DNA): TGCGCCAGCAGCGACGGGACAGACTACGAGCAGTACTTC. Its protein is CASSDGTDYEQYF.

V is TRBV19 and J is TRBJ1-1, with a weak D call TRBD1 (6 bases). Trimming shortened V by 7 bases and J by 1 base, and 13 bases separated the two germline ends. Germline CDR1 LNHDA, CDR2 SQIVND (reference sequence). The CDR3 is 14 amino acids. The CDR3 nucleotides are TGTGCCAGTAATAGAGGACAGCCGAACACTGAAGCTTTCTTT. Translation gives CASNRGQPNTEAFF.

CDR3 nucleotides: TGTGCCAGCAGCTTAGCGGGGACTAGGAACAAGTTCTTC. Its protein is CASSLAGTRNKFF. This sequence joins TRBV11-1 and TRBJ2-1; TRBD2 aligns across 8 bases. CDR1 SGHAT and CDR2 FQDESV come from the germline V gene (reference sequence). The CDR3 spans 13 residues. V was clipped by 0 bases and J by 14 bases; unmatched bases: 6.

V and J are TRBV5-1 and TRBJ2-2; TRBD1 matches 9 bases. The CDR3 loop spans 16 amino acids. Germline trimming cut 1 base from V and 4 bases from J; bases unmatched to any gene: 5. The V gene's germline CDR1 is SGHRS and CDR2 YFSETQ. The CDR3 DNA reads TGCGCCAGCAGCTTGTCATGGACAGGGGTCACCGGGGAGCTGTTTTTT. Its translation is CASSLSWTGVTGELFF.

This clone has a handful of counts. This chain connects TRBV6-5 to TRBJ1-1; D is possibly TRBD1 (5 bases). The germline gives CDR1 MNHEY, CDR2 SVGAGI. This CDR3 has 13 amino acids. V lost 2 bases to trimming and J lost 1 base, with 5 bases between them. The CDR3 DNA follows: TGTGCCAGCAGTTACAGGGGGAACACTGAAGCTTTCTTT. This sequence encodes CASSYRGNTEAFF.

In DNA form, the CDR3 reads TGTGCCAGCAGCTTGCTAGGGAGGGGGACCTATGGCTACACCTTC. This translates into CASSLLGRGTYGYTF. V usage is TRBV5-4 and J usage is TRBJ1-2; maybe TRBD1 (6 bases). Trimming removed 1 base at V and 4 bases at J, with 14 bases between. This CDR3 comprises 15 residues. Germline V gives CDR1 SGHNT, CDR2 YYREEE (reference sequence).

The chain employs TRBV12-3 or TRBV12-4 and TRBJ1-1, with a tentative D call TRBD1 (5 bases). V shed 3 bases and J shed 6 bases, with 8 bases lying between them. The CDR3 has 12 residues. CDR3 DNA: TGTGCCAGCAGTTTGGTAGGGGCTGAAGCTTTCTTT. This sequence encodes CASSLVGAEAFF.

The V gene is TRBV19, the J gene TRBJ2-2; the D gene is possibly TRBD1 (6 bases). CDR1 is LNHDA and CDR2 is SQIVND in the germline V gene (reference sequence). There are 16 residues in the CDR3. The V and J ends lost 2 bases and 3 bases respectively, with 13 bases between them. CDR3 nucleotides: TGTGCCAGTAGTATACCCCTGGACAGTTACACCGGGGAGCTGTTTTTT. This sequence encodes CASSIPLDSYTGELFF.

The genes are TRBV6-1 and TRBJ1-2; no clear D gene. This CDR3 is 15 amino acids long. Trimming cost V 3 bases and J 9 bases, with 20 bases left between them. The germline V gene has CDR1 MNHNS and CDR2 SASEGT. In nucleotides, the CDR3 is TGTGCCAGCAGTGAGCGGGAGGGTCCCGGGTCGAGCTACACCTTC. Amino acid sequence: CASSEREGPGSSYTF.

The chain is built from TRBV6-4 and TRBJ1-2, with 7 bases lining up with TRBD1. Trimming took 4 bases from V and 4 from J; bases not matched to a gene: 9. Per the germline V gene, CDR1 is MRHNA and CDR2 is SNTAGT. This CDR3 comprises 15 residues. The DNA of the CDR3 is TGTGCCAGCAGTGCCGACACAGGGGTGGCCTATGGCTACACCTTC. It encodes CASSADTGVAYGYTF.

This chain links TRBV29-1 with TRBJ1-2; D unresolved. The CDR3 length is 10 residues. The germline V and J ends were trimmed by 6 bases and 7 bases, with 9 bases remaining between them. Germline V gives CDR1 SQVTM, CDR2 ANQGSEA. The CDR3 loop is CSVAPSGYTF. Written as DNA, the CDR3 is TGCAGCGTCGCCCCGAGTGGCTACACCTTC.

V is TRBV19 and J is TRBJ1-4; possible D gene TRBD1, 5 bases. CDR3 length: 14 amino acids. Germline CDR1 and CDR2: LNHDA and SQIVND (reference sequence). V was trimmed by 3 bases and J by 5 bases, leaving 10 bases between them. CDR3 DNA: TGTGCCAGTAGTATCGGGGGGTCCAATGAAAAACTGTTTTTT. Translated, it gives CASSIGGSNEKLFF.

V is TRBV3-1 (or the pseudogene TRBV3-2) and J is TRBJ1-2; 9 positions match TRBD1. The germline CDR1 and CDR2 sequences are LGHDT and YNNKEL (reference sequence). The CDR3 is 15 residues long. V was clipped by 6 bases and J by 3 bases; unmatched bases: 8. Written as DNA, the CDR3 is TGTGCCAGCAGAAGAGGGGACAGGGTTGACTATGGCTACACCTTC. Its translation is CASRRGDRVDYGYTF.

This clone was counted only a few times. The chain is built from TRBV27 and TRBJ1-2; tentatively, D is TRBD1 (6 bases). Germline assignment: CDR1 MNHEY and CDR2 SMNVEV (reference sequence). CDR3 length: 13 residues. V gave up 6 bases and J gave up 4 bases, with 12 bases separating them. The DNA of the CDR3 is TGTGCCAGCAGCCGCCGGGACACCTATGGCTACACCTTC. Amino acid sequence: CASSRRDTYGYTF.

About this clone: One end of the junction does not line up with germline, which may come from a read error. The rearrangement uses TRBV7-7 and TRBJ2-5; D is unclear. This CDR3 region has 14 residues. Germline V gene data show CDR1 as SSHAT and CDR2 as FNYEAQ (reference sequence). This chain's CDR3 is CASSLPGGPETQYF. CDR3 in DNA: TGTGCTAGCAGTCTGCCTGGCGGCCCCGAGACCCAGTACTTC. The full variable domain, its missing parts supplied by reference TRBV7-7 and TRBJ2-5, is GAGVSQSPRYKVTKRGQDVTLRCDPISSHATLYWYQQALGQGPEFLTYFNYEAQPDKSGLPSDRFSAERPEGSISTLTIQRTEQRDSAMYRCASSLPGGPETQYFGPGTRLLVL.

The J gene is TRBJ2-1, the V gene TRBV2; 14 nucleotides line up with TRBD2. Germline V gives CDR1 SNHLY, CDR2 FYNNEI. CDR3 length: 19 amino acids. Unmatched junction bases numbered 19, after V lost 8 bases and J lost 7 bases. The CDR3 is CASSLSGTSGGSVLNEQFF. CDR3 bases: TGTGCCAGCTCACTATCCGGGACTAGCGGGGGTTCTGTCTTGAATGAGCAGTTCTTC.

This chain connects TRBV5-4 to TRBJ2-7; 8 bases fit TRBD1. V dropped 0 bases and J dropped 4; count of bases not matched to a gene: 3. The CDR3 spans 14 residues. CDR1 SGHNT and CDR2 YYREEE come from the germline V gene (reference sequence). DNA for the CDR3: TGTGCCAGCAGCTTGGGTGGACAGGGTTACGAGCAGTACTTC. It yields the protein CASSLGGQGYEQYF.

This clone was observed a handful of times. The chain employs TRBV7-3 and TRBJ2-1; D is possibly TRBD1 (5 bases). The germline gives CDR1 SGHTA, CDR2 FQGTGA. This CDR3 has 13 amino acids. Deletions cut 5 bases from V and 9 bases from J, with 14 bases between. The CDR3 sequence is CASSRTRTGEQFF. The CDR3 DNA is TGTGCCAGCAGCCGAACAAGAACAGGTGAGCAGTTCTTC.

The chain recombines TRBV7-9 with TRBJ1-2; 8 positions match TRBD1. Germline assignment: CDR1 SEHNR and CDR2 FQNEAQ (reference sequence). This CDR3 is 14 amino acids long. The ends lost 2 bases at V and 12 bases at J; junction bases unmatched: 11. CDR3 coding DNA: TGTGCCAGCAGCTTACCTGGACAGGGTATAATGAACACCTTC. The encoded protein is CASSLPGQGIMNTF.

The rearrangement uses TRBV6-4 and TRBJ2-5; 10 bases map to TRBD1. The CDR3 has 15 residues. Unmatched junction bases numbered 9, after V lost 6 bases and J lost 5 bases. The germline gives CDR1 MRHNA, CDR2 SNTAGT. CDR3: CASRPGQGICETQYF. The CDR3 nucleotides read TGTGCCAGCAGGCCGGGACAGGGGATTTGTGAGACCCAGTACTTC.

This chain links TRBV27 with TRBJ2-3; TRBD2 matches at 9 bases. Unmatched junction bases numbered 9, after V lost 3 bases and J lost 5 bases. Germline V gene data show CDR1 as MNHEY and CDR2 as SMNVEV (reference sequence). This CDR3 is built from 16 residues. The DNA of the CDR3 is TGTGCCAGCAGTTTTATTTCAGCGGGAGGTAGAGATACGCAGTATTTT. It codes for CASSFISAGGRDTQYF.

The chain uses TRBV7-9 and TRBJ1-6, with D possibly matching TRBD1 (5 bases). The CDR3 is 15 residues long. The V end was cut by 5 bases, the J end by 9 bases, with 17 bases between. Germline V lookup: CDR1 SEHNR, CDR2 FQNEAQ (reference sequence). In DNA, the CDR3 is TGTGCCAGCAGCCCACGTATGGGGGAGGGTTCACCCCTCCACTTT. It is translated as CASSPRMGEGSPLHF.

V gene TRBV11-2 combines with J gene TRBJ1-1; no definite D call. Germline V gives CDR1 SGHAT, CDR2 FQNNGV. The CDR3 is 13 residues long. Trimming stripped 2 bases from V and 7 bases from J, with 11 bases between. The CDR3 loop reads CASSLSAGLEAFF. CDR3 DNA sequence: TGTGCCAGCAGCTTATCGGCGGGCCTTGAAGCTTTCTTT. Filled out from reference TRBV11-2 and TRBJ1-1, the complete variable domain reads EAGVAQSPRYKIIEKRQSVAFWCNPISGHATLYWYQQILGQGPKLLIQFQNNGVVDDSQLPKDRFSAERLKGVDSTLKIQPAKLEDSAVYLCASSLSAGLEAFFGQGTRLTVV.

The V and J genes are TRBV9 and TRBJ2-7, with D maybe TRBD2 (5 bases). The CDR3 is 14 residues long. Trimming left V 2 bases short and J 0 bases short, with 9 bases between. CDR1 SGDLS and CDR2 YYNGEE come from the germline V gene. In DNA form, the CDR3 reads TGTGCCAGCAGCGTTATGGCGGGCTCCTACGAGCAGTACTTC. This translates into CASSVMAGSYEQYF. Supplemented by reference TRBV9 and TRBJ2-7, the full variable domain reads DSGVTQTPKHLITATGQRVTLRCSPRSGDLSVYWYQQSLDQGLQFLIQYYNGEERAKGNILERFSAQQFPDLHSELNLSSLELGDSALYFCASSVMAGSYEQYFGPGTRLTVT.

This chain joins TRBV9 and TRBJ2-1, with TRBD1 identical over 7 bases. The J segment lost 7 bases and the V segment lost 4 bases, leaving 11 bases of the junction unmatched. This CDR3 contains 15 residues. Germline loops: CDR1 SGDLS, CDR2 YYNGEE. CDR3: CASSWEQGIWNEQFF. DNA of the CDR3: TGTGCCAGCAGCTGGGAACAGGGGATATGGAATGAGCAGTTCTTC.